One sample yielded the 2 T cell receptor beta chains listed below, sequenced in a study of Ad26.COV2.S vaccination and SARS-CoV-2 variants. Treatment defined: 15 to 20 received Ad26.COV2.S at low or high dose, single or two shots; 5 received placebo; per-sample allocation not given. Day 63 following the first vaccine or placebo injection was when the samples were taken. Here immunoSEQ multiplex PCR was the method, and the copy in TCRdb shows in-frame clones only, minus some. The sample lists more than 350,000 clones, approximately 90% seen once, with approximately 12% in the top ten. The sequencing used peripheral blood, collected in a trial of Ad26.COV2.S vaccine versus placebo. Every receptor here comes from a person aged 18-65 years who received the Ad26.COV2.S COVID-19 vaccine or a placebo.

This clone was picked up a small number of times. This rearrangement joins TRBV11-2 to TRBJ2-7; possibly TRBD1 for D (6 bases). CDR1 and CDR2 (germline): SGHAT, FQNNGV. CDR3 length equals 14 residues. The V end was cut by 5 bases, the J end by 6 bases, with 17 bases between. The CDR3 here is CASSRAAGAGEQYF. The CDR3 nucleotides are TGTGCCAGCAGCCGGGCGGCAGGGGCTGGCGAGCAGTACTTC. Full variable domain (missing parts from reference TRBV11-2 and TRBJ2-7): EAGVAQSPRYKIIEKRQSVAFWCNPISGHATLYWYQQILGQGPKLLIQFQNNGVVDDSQLPKDRFSAERLKGVDSTLKIQPAKLEDSAVYLCASSRAAGAGEQYFGPGTRLTVT.

In its sample, this clone was seen once. V and J are TRBV19 and TRBJ1-2; 9 bases align to TRBD1. V shed 7 bases and J 8 bases; nucleotides not matched to a gene: 14. The CDR3 has 15 residues. The germline gives CDR1 LNHDA, CDR2 SQIVND (reference sequence). Written as DNA, the CDR3 is TGTGCCAGTATCCCCCACAGGGACAGGGATGGGGGCTACACCTTC. Its translation is CASIPHRDRDGGYTF.